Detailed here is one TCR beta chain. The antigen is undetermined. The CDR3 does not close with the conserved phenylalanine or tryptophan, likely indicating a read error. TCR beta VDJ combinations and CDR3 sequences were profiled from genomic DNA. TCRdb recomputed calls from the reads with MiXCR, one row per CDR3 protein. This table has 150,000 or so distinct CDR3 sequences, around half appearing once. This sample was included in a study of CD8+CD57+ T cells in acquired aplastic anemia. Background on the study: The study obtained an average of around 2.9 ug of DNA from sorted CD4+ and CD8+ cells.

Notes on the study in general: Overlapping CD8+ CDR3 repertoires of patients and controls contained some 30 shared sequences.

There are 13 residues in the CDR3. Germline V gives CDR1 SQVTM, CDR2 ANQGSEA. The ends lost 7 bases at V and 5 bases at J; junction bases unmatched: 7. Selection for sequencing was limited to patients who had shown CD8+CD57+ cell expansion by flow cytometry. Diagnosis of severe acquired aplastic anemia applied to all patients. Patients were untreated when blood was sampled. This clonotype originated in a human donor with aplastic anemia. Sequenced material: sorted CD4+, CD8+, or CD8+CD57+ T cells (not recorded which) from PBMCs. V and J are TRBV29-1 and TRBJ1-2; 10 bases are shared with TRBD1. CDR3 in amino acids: CSARTGGQYGYTL. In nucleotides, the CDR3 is TGCAGCGCAAGGACAGGGGGTCAGTATGGCTACACCCTC.